Detailed here is one T cell receptor (beta chain). Its antigen is undetermined. The data originate from a study of blood T cells in healthy people across ages. Overall study findings and caveats: A strong correlation between TCR beta diversity and naive T cell percentage was seen.

The use of a sample-barcoded 5' primer and a J-beta primer mix characterized a second PCR of roughly 6 to 11 cycles. A single record per CDR3 protein comes from TCRdb applying MiXCR to the 5' RACE reads. The sample has about 1.8 million distinct CDR3 sequences, 49% seen once. The CDR3 extends over 14 amino acids. Germline CDR1 reads SGHRS; CDR2 reads YFSETQ. V lost 0 bases, J lost 7 bases, and 14 bases lay in between. Sequencing input: blood. The source of this sequence is a middle-aged woman in good health. The chain recombines TRBV5-1 with TRBJ2-7; D unclear. The CDR3 coding sequence is TGCGCCAGCAGCTTGGCATCGGCAGCCGGGGAGCAGTACTTC. Its protein is CASSLASAAGEQYF.